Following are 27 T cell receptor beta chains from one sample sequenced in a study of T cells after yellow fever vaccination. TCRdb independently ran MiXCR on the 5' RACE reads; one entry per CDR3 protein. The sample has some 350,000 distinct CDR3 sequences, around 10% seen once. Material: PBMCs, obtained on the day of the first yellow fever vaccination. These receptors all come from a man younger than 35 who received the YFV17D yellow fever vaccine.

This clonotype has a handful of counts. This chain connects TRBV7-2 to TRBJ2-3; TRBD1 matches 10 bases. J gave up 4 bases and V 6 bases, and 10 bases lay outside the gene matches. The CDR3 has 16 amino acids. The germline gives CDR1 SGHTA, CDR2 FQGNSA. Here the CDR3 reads CASRYPRDRGADTQYF. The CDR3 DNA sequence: TGTGCCAGCAGATACCCCCGGGACAGGGGTGCAGATACGCAGTATTTT. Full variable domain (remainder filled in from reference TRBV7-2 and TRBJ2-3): GAGVSQSPSNKVTEKGKDVELRCDPISGHTALYWYRQSLGQGLEFLIYFQGNSAPDKSGLPSDRFSAERTGGSVSTLTIQRTQQEDSAVYLCASRYPRDRGADTQYFGPGTRLTVL.

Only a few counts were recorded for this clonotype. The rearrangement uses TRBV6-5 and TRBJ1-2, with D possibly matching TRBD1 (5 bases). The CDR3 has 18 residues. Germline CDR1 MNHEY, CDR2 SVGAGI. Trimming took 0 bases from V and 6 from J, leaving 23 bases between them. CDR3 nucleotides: TGTGCCAGCAGTTACTCGTCCGGGGCCGGGACCCAGGGCCATGGCTACACCTTC. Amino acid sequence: CASSYSSGAGTQGHGYTF.

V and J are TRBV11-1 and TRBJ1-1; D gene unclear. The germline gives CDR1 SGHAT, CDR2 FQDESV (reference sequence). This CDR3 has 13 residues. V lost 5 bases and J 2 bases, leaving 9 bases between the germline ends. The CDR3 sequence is CASSRAPNTEAFF. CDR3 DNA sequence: TGTGCCAGCAGCCGGGCCCCAAACACTGAAGCTTTCTTT.

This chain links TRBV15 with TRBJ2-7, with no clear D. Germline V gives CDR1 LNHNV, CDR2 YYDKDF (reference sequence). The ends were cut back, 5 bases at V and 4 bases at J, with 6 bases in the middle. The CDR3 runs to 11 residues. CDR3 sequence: CATSERYEQYF. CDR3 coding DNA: TGTGCCACCAGCGAGAGATACGAGCAGTACTTC.

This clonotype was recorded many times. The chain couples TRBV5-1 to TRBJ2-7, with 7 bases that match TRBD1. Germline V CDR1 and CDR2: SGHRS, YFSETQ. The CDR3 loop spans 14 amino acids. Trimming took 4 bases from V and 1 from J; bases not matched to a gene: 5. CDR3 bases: TGCGCCAGCAGCCCCGTACAGGGGTCCTACGAGCAGTACGTC. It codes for CASSPVQGSYEQYV.

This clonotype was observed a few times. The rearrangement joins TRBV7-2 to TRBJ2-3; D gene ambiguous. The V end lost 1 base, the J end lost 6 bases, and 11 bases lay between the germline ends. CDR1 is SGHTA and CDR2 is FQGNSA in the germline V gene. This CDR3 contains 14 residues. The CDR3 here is CASSLDQLWDTQYF. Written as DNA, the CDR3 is TGTGCCAGCAGCTTAGACCAGCTCTGGGATACGCAGTATTTT.

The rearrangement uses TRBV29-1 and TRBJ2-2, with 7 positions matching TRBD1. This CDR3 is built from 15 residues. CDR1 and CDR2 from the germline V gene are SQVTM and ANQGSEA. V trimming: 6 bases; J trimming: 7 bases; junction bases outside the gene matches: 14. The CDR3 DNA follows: TGCAGCGTCGTGGACAGGAGAAACGCCCGCGGGGAGCTGTTTTTT. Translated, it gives CSVVDRRNARGELFF.

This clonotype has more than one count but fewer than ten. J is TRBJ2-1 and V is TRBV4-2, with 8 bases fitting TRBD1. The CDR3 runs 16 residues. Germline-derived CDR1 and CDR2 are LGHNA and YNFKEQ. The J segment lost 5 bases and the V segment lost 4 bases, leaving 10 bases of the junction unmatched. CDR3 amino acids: CASSRPGRGQDNEQFF. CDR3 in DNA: TGTGCCAGCAGCCGCCCCGGCAGGGGGCAGGACAATGAGCAGTTCTTC.

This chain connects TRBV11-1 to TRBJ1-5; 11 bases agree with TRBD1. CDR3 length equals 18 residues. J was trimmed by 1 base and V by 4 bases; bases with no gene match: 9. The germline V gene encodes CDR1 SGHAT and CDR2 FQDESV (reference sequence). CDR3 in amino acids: CASSSQRDRGSSNQPQHF. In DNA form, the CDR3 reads TGTGCCAGCAGCTCCCAGAGGGACAGGGGGTCCAGCAATCAGCCCCAGCATTTT.

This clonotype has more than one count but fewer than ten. CDR3 DNA: TGCGCCAGCAGCCCGCAGGGCCCGGGGACTGAAGCTTTCTTT. Translating gives CASSPQGPGTEAFF. This chain links TRBV5-1 with TRBJ1-1, with a possible D match to TRBD1 (5 bases). Trimming cost V 4 bases and J 5 bases, with 15 bases left between them. CDR3 length: 14 residues. CDR1 and CDR2 from the germline V gene are SGHRS and YFSETQ.

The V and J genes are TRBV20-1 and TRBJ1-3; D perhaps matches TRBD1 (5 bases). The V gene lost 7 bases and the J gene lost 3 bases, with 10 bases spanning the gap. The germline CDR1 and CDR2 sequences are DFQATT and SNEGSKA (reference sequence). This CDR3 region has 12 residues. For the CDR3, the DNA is TGCAGTGGCAGGGATGGTGGAAACACCATATATTTT. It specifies CSGRDGGNTIYF.

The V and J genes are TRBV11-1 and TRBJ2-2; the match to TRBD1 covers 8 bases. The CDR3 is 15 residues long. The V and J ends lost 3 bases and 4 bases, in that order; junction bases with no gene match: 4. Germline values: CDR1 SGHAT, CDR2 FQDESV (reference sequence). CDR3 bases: TGTGCCAGCAGCTTTCGACAGGGGTTCACCGGGGAGCTGTTTTTT. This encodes CASSFRQGFTGELFF.

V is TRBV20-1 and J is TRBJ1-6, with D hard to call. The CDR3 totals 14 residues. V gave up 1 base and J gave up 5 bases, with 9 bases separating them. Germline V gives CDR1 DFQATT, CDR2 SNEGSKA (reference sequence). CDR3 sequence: CSARGAEHNSPLHF. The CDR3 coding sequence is TGCAGTGCTAGAGGGGCAGAACATAATTCACCCCTCCACTTT.

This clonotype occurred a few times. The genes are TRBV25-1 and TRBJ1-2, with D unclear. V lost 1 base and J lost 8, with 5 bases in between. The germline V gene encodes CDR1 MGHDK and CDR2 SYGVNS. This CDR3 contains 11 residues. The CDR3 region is CASSEFWGYTF. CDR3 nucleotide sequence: TGTGCCAGCAGTGAATTCTGGGGCTACACCTTC.

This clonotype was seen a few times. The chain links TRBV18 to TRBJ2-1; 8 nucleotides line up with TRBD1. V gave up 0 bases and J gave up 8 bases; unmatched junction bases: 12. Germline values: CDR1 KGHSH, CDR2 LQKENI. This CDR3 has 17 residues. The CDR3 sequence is CASSPPRGRGQVDEQFF. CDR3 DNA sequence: TGTGCCAGCTCACCACCTCGGGGCAGGGGGCAAGTGGATGAGCAGTTCTTC.

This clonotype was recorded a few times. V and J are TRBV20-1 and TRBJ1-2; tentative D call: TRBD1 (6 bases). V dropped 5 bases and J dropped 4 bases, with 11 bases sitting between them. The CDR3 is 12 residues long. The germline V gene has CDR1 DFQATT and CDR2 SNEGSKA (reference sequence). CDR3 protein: CSAGGHVYGYTF. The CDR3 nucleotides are TGCAGTGCTGGGGGACACGTCTATGGCTACACCTTC.

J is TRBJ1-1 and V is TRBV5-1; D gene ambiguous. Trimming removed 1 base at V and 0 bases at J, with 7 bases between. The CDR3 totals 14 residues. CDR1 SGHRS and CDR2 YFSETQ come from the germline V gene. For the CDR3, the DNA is TGCGCCAGCAGCTTGAACGGCATGAACACTGAAGCTTTCTTT. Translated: CASSLNGMNTEAFF. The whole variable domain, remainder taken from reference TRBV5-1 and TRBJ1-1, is KAGVTQTPRYLIKTRGQQVTLSCSPISGHRSVSWYQQTPGQGLQFLFEYFSETQRNKGNFPGRFSGRQFSNSRSEMNVSTLELGDSALYLCASSLNGMNTEAFFGQGTRLTVV.

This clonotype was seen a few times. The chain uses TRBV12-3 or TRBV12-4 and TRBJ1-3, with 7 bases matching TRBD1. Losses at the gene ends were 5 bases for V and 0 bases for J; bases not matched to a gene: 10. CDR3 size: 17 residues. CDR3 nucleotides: TGTGCCAGCAGTACAGCCTGGGACAGAAGCTCTGGAAACACCATATATTTT. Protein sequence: CASSTAWDRSSGNTIYF.

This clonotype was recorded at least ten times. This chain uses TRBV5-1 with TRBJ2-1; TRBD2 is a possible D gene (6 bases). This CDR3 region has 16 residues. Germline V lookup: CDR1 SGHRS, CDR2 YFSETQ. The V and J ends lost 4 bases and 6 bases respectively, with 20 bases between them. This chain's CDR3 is CASSPLPRGGVNEQFF. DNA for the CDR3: TGCGCCAGCAGCCCACTTCCCCGGGGCGGGGTCAATGAGCAGTTCTTC. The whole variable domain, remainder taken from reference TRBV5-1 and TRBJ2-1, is KAGVTQTPRYLIKTRGQQVTLSCSPISGHRSVSWYQQTPGQGLQFLFEYFSETQRNKGNFPGRFSGRQFSNSRSEMNVSTLELGDSALYLCASSPLPRGGVNEQFFGPGTRLTVL.

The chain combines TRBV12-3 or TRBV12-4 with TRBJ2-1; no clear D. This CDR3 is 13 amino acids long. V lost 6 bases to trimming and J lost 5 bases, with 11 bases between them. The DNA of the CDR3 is TGTGCCAGCAGGCCTATTATCCACAATGAGCAGTTCTTC. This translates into CASRPIIHNEQFF.

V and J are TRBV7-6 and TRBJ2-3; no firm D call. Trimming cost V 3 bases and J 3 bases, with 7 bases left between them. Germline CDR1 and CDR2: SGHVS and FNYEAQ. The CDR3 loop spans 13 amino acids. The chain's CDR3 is CASSFVLTDTQYF. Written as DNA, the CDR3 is TGTGCCAGCAGCTTCGTCCTGACAGATACGCAGTATTTT.

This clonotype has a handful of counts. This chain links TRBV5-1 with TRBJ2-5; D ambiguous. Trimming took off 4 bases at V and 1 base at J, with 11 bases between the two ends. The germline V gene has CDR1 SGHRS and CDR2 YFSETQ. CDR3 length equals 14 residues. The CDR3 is CASSPGRPQETQYF. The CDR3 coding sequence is TGCGCCAGCAGCCCCGGTCGCCCCCAAGAGACCCAGTACTTC.

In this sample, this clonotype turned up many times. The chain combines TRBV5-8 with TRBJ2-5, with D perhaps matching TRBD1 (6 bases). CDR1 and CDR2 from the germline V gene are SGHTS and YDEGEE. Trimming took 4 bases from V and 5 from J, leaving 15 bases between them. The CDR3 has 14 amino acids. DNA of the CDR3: TGTGCCAGCAGCCCCCGGGACAAGCGGGAGACCCAGTACTTC. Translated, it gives CASSPRDKRETQYF.

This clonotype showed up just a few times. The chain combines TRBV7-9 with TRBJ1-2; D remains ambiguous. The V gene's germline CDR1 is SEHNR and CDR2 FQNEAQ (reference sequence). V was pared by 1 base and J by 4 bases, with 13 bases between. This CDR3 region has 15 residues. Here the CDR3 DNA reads TGTGCCAGCAGCTTAGAGTTCCGGGAAGGCTATGGCTACACCTTC. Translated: CASSLEFREGYGYTF. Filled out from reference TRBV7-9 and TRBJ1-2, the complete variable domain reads DTGVSQNPRHKITKRGQNVTFRCDPISEHNRLYWYRQTLGQGPEFLTYFQNEAQLEKSRLLSDRFSAERPKGSFSTLEIQRTEQGDSAMYLCASSLEFREGYGYTFGSGTRLTVV.

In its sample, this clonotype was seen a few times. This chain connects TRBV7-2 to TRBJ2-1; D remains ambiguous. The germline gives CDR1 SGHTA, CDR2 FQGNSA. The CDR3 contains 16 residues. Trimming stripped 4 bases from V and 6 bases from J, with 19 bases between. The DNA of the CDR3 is TGTGCCAGCAGCTCGAGAGGTGGAACTAACCCCAATGAGCAGTTCTTC. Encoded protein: CASSSRGGTNPNEQFF.

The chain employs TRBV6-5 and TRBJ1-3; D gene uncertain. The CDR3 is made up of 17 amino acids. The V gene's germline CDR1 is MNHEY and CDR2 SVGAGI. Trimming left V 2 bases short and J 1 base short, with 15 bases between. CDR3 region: CASSYRLSGNSGNTIYF. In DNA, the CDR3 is TGTGCCAGCAGTTACCGGCTGTCGGGGAATTCTGGAAACACCATATATTTT.

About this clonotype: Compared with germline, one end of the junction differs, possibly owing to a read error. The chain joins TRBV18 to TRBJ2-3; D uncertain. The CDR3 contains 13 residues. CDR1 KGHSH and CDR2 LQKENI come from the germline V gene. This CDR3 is CASSPVIADTQCF. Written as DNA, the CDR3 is TGTGCCAGCTCACCTGTTATTGCAGATACGCAGTGTTTT.